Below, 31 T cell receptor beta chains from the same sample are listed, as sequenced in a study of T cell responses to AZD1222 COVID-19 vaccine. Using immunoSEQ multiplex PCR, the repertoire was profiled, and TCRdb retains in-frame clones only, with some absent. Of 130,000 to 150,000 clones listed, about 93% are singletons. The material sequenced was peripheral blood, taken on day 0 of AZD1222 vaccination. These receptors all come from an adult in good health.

CDR3 bases: TGCAGTGTTAACAGGGTCGGGGGCTACACCTTC. It yields the protein CSVNRVGGYTF. This chain links TRBV20-1 with TRBJ1-2, with TRBD1 as a possible D gene (6 bases). With 7 bases removed from V and 8 bases from J, the gap between germline ends came to 14 bases. From germline, CDR1 is DFQATT and CDR2 SNEGSKA (reference sequence). The CDR3 extends over 11 amino acids.

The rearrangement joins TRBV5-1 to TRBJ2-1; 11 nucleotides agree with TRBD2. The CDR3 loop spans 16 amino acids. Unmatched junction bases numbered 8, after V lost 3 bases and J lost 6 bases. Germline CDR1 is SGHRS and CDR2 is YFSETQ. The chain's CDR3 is CASSSRPTSGVNEQFF. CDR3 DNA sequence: TGCGCCAGCAGCTCCCGGCCGACTAGCGGGGTCAATGAGCAGTTCTTC.

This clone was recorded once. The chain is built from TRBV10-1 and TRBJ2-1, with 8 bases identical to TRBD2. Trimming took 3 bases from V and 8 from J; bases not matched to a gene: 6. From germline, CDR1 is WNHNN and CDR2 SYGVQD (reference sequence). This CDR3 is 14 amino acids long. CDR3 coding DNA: TGCGCCAGCAGTGACGAGCGGGAGATCGATGAGCAGTTCTTC. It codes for CASSDEREIDEQFF.

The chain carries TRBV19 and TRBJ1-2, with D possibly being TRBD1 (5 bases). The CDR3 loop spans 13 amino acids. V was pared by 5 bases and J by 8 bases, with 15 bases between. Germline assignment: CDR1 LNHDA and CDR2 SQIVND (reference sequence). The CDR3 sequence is CASSSPGKGGYTF. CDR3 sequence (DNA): TGTGCCAGTAGTTCACCAGGGAAGGGCGGCTACACCTTC.

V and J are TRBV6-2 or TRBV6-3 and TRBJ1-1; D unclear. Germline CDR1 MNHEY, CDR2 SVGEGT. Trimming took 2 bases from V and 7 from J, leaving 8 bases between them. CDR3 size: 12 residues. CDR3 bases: TGTGCCAGCAGTTACGTCCCTCATGAAGCTTTCTTT. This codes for CASSYVPHEAFF.

The CDR3 reads CASSYSSPGYYEQYF. The CDR3 bases are TGTGCCAGCAGTTACTCGAGCCCAGGGTATTACGAGCAGTACTTC. The chain uses TRBV6-5 and TRBJ2-7; possibly TRBD1 for D (5 bases). The CDR3 sequence is 15 residues long. Trimming removed 0 bases at V and 4 bases at J, with 13 bases between. The germline gives CDR1 MNHEY, CDR2 SVGAGI.

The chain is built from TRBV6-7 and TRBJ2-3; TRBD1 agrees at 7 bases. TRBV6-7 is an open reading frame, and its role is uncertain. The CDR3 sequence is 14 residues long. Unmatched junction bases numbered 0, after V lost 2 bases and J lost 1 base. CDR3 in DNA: TGTGCCAGCAGTTACAGGGGGCGCACAGATACGCAGTATTTT. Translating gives CASSYRGRTDTQYF.

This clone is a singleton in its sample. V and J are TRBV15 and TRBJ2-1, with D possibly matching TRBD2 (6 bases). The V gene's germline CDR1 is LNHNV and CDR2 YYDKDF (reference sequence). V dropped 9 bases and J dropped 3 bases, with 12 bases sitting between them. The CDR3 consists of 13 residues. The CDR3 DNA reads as TGTGCCACAAAACTGGAGGGCTACAATGAGCAGTTCTTC. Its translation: CATKLEGYNEQFF.

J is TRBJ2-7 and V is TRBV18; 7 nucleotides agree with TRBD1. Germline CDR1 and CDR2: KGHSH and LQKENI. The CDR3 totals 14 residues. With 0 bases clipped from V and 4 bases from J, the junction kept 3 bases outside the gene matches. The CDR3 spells CASSPPGQLYEQYF. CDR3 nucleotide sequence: TGTGCCAGCTCACCACCGGGACAGCTATACGAGCAGTACTTC.

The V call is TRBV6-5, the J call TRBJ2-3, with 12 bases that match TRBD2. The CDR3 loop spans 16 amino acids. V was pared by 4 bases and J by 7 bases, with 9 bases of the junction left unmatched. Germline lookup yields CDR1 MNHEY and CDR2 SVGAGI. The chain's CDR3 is CASSSLAGGGRHTQYF. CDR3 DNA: TGTGCCAGCAGTTCTCTAGCGGGAGGGGGGAGGCATACGCAGTATTTT.

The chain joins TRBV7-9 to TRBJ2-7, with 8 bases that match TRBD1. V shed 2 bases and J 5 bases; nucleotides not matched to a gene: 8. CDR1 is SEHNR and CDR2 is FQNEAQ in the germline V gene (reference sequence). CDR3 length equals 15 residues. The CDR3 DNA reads TGTGCCAGCAGCTTAATGGGGCAGGGGGCCCACGAGCAGTACTTC. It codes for CASSLMGQGAHEQYF.

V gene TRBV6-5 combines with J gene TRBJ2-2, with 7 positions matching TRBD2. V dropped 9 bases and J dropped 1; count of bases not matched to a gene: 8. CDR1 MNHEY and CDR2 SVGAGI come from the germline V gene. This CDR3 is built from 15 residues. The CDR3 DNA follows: TGTGCCAGTCCAAGCGGGGTTTTGAACACCGGGGAGCTGTTTTTT. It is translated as CASPSGVLNTGELFF.

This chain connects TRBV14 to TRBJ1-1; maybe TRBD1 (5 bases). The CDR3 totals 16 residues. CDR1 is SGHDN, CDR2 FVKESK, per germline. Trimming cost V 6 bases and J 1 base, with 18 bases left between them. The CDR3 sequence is CASSRLGAGGNTEAFF. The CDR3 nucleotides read TGTGCCAGCAGTCGCCTTGGGGCTGGGGGGAACACTGAAGCTTTCTTT.

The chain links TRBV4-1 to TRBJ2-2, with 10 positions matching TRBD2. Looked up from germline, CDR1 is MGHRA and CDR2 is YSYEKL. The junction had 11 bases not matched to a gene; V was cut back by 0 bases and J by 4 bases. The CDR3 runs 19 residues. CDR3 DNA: TGCGCCAGCAGCCAAGATAGTCTAGCGGGAGCATCGGGCACCGGGGAGCTGTTTTTT. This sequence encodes CASSQDSLAGASGTGELFF.

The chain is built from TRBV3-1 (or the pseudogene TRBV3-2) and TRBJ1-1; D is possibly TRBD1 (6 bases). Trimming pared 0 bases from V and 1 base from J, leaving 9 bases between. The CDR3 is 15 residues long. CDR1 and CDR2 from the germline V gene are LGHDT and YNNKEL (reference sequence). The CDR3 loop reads CASSQEGGWNTEAFF. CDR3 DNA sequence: TGTGCCAGCAGCCAAGAAGGGGGTTGGAACACTGAAGCTTTCTTT.

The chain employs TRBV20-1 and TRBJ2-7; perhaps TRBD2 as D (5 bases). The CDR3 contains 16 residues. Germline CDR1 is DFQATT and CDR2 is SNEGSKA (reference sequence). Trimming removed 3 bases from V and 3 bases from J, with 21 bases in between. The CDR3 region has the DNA TGCAGTGCTAGTTACCGGGGAGACGTTCAAGGCTACGAGCAGTACTTC. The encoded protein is CSASYRGDVQGYEQYF.

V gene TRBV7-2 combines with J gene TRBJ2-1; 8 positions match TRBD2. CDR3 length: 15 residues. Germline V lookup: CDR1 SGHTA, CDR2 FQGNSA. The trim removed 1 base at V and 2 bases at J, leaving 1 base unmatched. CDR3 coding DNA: TGTGCCAGCAGCTTAGTAGCGGGAACCTACAATGAGCAGTTCTTC. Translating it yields CASSLVAGTYNEQFF.

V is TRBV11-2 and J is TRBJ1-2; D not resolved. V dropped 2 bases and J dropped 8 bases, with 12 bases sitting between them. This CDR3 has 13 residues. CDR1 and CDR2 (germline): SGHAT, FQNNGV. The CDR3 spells CASSLTSYRGYTF. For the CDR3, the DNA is TGTGCCAGCAGCTTAACCTCGTATAGGGGCTACACCTTC.

CDR3 amino acids: CASSTTGGIGNTEAFF. The DNA for the CDR3 is TGTGCCAGTAGTACAACAGGGGGCATCGGGAACACTGAAGCTTTCTTT. V is TRBV19 and J is TRBJ1-1; 9 bases line up with TRBD1. The J segment lost 1 base and the V segment lost 4 bases, leaving 7 bases of the junction unmatched. Germline CDR1 LNHDA, CDR2 SQIVND (reference sequence). The CDR3 has 16 amino acids.

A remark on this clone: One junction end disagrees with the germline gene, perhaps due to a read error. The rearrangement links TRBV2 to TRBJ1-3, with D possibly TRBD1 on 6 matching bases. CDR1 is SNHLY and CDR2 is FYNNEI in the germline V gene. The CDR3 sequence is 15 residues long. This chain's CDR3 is CASSEGGRAGNTIYF. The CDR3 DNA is TGTGCCAGCAGTGAGGGGGGCAGGGCTGGGAACACCATATATTTT.

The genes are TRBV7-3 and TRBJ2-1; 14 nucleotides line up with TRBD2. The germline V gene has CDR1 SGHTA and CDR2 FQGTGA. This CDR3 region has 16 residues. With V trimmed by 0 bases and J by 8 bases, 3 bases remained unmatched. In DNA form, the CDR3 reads TGTGCCAGCAGCTTAACGACTAGCGGGGGGGCCTATGAGCAGTTCTTC. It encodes CASSLTTSGGAYEQFF.

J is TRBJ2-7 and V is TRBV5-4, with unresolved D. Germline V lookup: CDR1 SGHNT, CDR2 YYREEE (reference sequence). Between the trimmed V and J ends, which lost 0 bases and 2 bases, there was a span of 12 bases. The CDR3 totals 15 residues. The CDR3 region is CASSLDAAVTYEQYF. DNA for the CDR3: TGTGCCAGCAGCTTGGATGCGGCGGTTACCTACGAGCAGTACTTC.

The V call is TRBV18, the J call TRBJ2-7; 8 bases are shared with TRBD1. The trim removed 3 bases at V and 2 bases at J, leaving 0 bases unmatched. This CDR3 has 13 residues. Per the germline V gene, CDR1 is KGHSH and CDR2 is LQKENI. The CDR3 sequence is CASSPTGAYEQYF. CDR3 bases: TGTGCCAGCTCACCGACAGGGGCCTACGAGCAGTACTTC.

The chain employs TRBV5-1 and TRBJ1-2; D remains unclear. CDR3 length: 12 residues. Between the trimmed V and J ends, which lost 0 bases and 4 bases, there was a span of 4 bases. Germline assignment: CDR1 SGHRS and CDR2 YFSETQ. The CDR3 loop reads CASSLGSYGYTF. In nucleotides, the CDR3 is TGCGCCAGCAGCTTGGGCAGCTATGGCTACACCTTC.

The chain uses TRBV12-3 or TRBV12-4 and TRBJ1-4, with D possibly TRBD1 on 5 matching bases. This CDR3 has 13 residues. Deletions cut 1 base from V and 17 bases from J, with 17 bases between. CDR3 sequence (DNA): TGTGCCAGCAGTTTAGGGGTTGCAGGGAGGACATTTTTT. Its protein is CASSLGVAGRTFF.

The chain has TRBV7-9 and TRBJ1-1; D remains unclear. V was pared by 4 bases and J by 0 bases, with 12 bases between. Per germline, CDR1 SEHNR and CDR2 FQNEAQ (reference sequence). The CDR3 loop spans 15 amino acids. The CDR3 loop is CASSSTAGLNTEAFF. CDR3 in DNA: TGTGCCAGCAGCTCAACCGCAGGATTGAACACTGAAGCTTTCTTT. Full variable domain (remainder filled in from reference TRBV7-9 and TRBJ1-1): DTGVSQNPRHKITKRGQNVTFRCDPISEHNRLYWYRQTLGQGPEFLTYFQNEAQLEKSRLLSDRFSAERPKGSFSTLEIQRTEQGDSAMYLCASSSTAGLNTEAFFGQGTRLTVV.

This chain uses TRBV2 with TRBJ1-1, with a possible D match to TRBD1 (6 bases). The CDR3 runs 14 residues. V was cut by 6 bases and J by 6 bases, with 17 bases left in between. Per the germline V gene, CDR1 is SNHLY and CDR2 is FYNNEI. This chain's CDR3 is CASSALRGYSEAFF. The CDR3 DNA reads TGTGCCAGCAGCGCCTTGAGGGGGTACTCTGAAGCTTTCTTT.

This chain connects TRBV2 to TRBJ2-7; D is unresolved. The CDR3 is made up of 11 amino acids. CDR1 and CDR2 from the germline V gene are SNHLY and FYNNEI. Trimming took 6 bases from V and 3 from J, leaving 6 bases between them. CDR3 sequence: CASRGYYEQYF. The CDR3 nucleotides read TGTGCCAGCAGGGGTTACTACGAGCAGTACTTC.

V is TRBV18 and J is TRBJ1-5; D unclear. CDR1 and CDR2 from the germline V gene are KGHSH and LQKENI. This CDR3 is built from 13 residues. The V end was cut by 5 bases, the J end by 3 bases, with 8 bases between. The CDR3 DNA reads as TGTGCCAGCTCAGGGCAGGTCAATCAGCCCCAGCATTTT. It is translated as CASSGQVNQPQHF.

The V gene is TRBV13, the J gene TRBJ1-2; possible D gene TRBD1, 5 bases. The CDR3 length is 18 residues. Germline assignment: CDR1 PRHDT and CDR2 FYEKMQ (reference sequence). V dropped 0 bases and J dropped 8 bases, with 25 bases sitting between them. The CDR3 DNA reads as TGTGCCAGCAGCTTAGGAACCGTGGGCCAGGGCACCGAGAGAGGCTACACCTTC. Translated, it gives CASSLGTVGQGTERGYTF.

CDR3 region: CASSRTGTGGEKLFF. CDR3 bases: TGTGCCAGTAGTAGGACCGGGACAGGGGGTGAAAAACTGTTTTTT. The chain couples TRBV19 to TRBJ1-4; 11 bases line up with TRBD1. V shed 4 bases and J 7 bases; nucleotides not matched to a gene: 5. CDR3 length equals 15 residues. Germline CDR1 LNHDA, CDR2 SQIVND (reference sequence).